These 18 T cell receptor beta chains were all obtained from the same sample, sequenced in a study of T cell changes during pregnancy in multiple sclerosis. Clones were sequenced by immunoSEQ multiplex PCR, and TCRdb holds only the in-frame ones, with some missing. Here the sample spans tens of thousands of clones, about 93% being singletons. Sequenced here: peripheral blood, sampled in the second trimester of pregnancy. These receptors originate from a female donor in good health, enrolled as a control in a pregnancy study.

This rearrangement joins TRBV27 to TRBJ1-2; 9 bases match TRBD1. The CDR3 contains 13 residues. With V trimmed by 4 bases and J by 7 bases, 4 bases remained unmatched. Germline CDR1 reads MNHEY; CDR2 reads SMNVEV (reference sequence). CDR3 residues: CASSSGQGSGYTF. The CDR3 DNA follows: TGTGCCAGCAGTTCCGGACAGGGGAGTGGCTACACCTTC.

The V call is TRBV5-1, the J call TRBJ1-1, with D perhaps TRBD1 (6 bases). Trimming removed 4 bases from V and 5 bases from J, with 15 bases in between. The CDR3 runs 14 residues. Germline loops: CDR1 SGHRS, CDR2 YFSETQ. In nucleotides, the CDR3 is TGCGCCAGCAGCCAGACAGGAGAAGGGACTGAAGCTTTCTTT. This gives the protein CASSQTGEGTEAFF.

This chain uses TRBV28 with TRBJ2-6; D may match TRBD1 or TRBD2 (6 bases each). V gave up 6 bases and J gave up 1 base, with 10 bases separating them. The CDR3 extends over 15 amino acids. Germline CDR1 is MDHEN and CDR2 is SYDVKM. Here the CDR3 reads CASRLGGSGANVLTF. CDR3 coding DNA: TGTGCCAGCAGGTTAGGGGGGTCTGGGGCCAACGTCCTGACTTTC.

V is TRBV11-3 and J is TRBJ2-5, with D possibly matching TRBD1 (5 bases). CDR3 length: 15 amino acids. V was cut by 0 bases and J by 2 bases, with 10 bases left in between. CDR1 is SGHNT and CDR2 is YENEEA in the germline V gene. The CDR3 loop is CASSLDGAVQETQYF. The CDR3 DNA follows: TGTGCCAGCAGCTTAGATGGGGCGGTACAAGAGACCCAGTACTTC.

The chain combines TRBV15 with TRBJ2-7; D uncertain. This CDR3 has 14 residues. Germline V CDR1 and CDR2: LNHNV, YYDKDF (reference sequence). The V and J ends lost 0 bases and 0 bases respectively, with 6 bases between them. The CDR3 region has the DNA TGTGCCACCAGCAGAGACCCAATCTCCTACGAGCAGTACTTC. Its protein product is CATSRDPISYEQYF.

The chain carries TRBV11-2 and TRBJ1-1, with D possibly being TRBD1 (5 bases). The germline gives CDR1 SGHAT, CDR2 FQNNGV. V was trimmed by 6 bases and J by 6 bases, leaving 14 bases between them. The CDR3 has 13 residues. CDR3 sequence: CASRGGDTAEAFF. Here the CDR3 DNA reads TGTGCCAGCAGAGGAGGGGATACGGCTGAAGCTTTCTTT.

The rearrangement joins TRBV9 to TRBJ2-3; TRBD1 matches at 9 bases. Germline CDR1 is SGDLS and CDR2 is YYNGEE. After removal of 3 bases from V and 1 base from J, the junction contained 6 bases not matched to a gene. This CDR3 contains 16 residues. CDR3 protein: CASSASRDRGTDTQYF. For the CDR3, the DNA is TGTGCCAGCAGCGCAAGCCGGGACAGGGGCACAGATACGCAGTATTTT.

This chain uses TRBV10-3 with TRBJ2-2, with D possibly being TRBD1 (6 bases). The V end lost 6 bases, the J end lost 3 bases, and 11 bases lay between the germline ends. This CDR3 spans 14 amino acids. CDR1 and CDR2 from the germline V gene are ENHRY and SYGVKD. CDR3 nucleotide sequence: TGTGCCATCAGAACTTCAGGGGACACCGGGGAGCTGTTTTTT. Encoded protein: CAIRTSGDTGELFF.

The rearrangement uses TRBV4-2 and TRBJ1-3; D might be TRBD1 (6 bases). Germline CDR1 LGHNA, CDR2 YNFKEQ. CDR3 length: 17 residues. Trimming pared 4 bases from V and 4 bases from J, leaving 20 bases between. In DNA form, the CDR3 reads TGTGCCAGCAGCCGGGGTGATTTAGGTGGGGGCGGAAACACCATATATTTT. It translates to CASSRGDLGGGGNTIYF.

This clone was counted a single time. The chain uses TRBV5-1 and TRBJ1-1, with 7 bases matching TRBD1. Germline V gene lookup returns CDR1 SGHRS and CDR2 YFSETQ. Trimming removed 2 bases from V and 6 bases from J; junction bases left unmatched: 4. CDR3 length: 13 amino acids. In nucleotides, the CDR3 is TGCGCCAGCAGCTTTAGACAGGGAGCTGAAGCTTTCTTT. This translates into CASSFRQGAEAFF.

Only one count was recorded for this clone. The chain has TRBV9 and TRBJ1-3, with a possible D match to TRBD1 (6 bases). V was clipped by 0 bases and J by 0 bases, with 22 bases between them. Germline values: CDR1 SGDLS, CDR2 YYNGEE. The CDR3 covers 20 residues. DNA of the CDR3: TGTGCCAGCAGCGTAGCTTCGGGACACCAAATAGGTAGCTCTGGAAACACCATATATTTT. This translates into CASSVASGHQIGSSGNTIYF. Full variable domain (rest looked up from reference TRBV9 and TRBJ1-3): DSGVTQTPKHLITATGQRVTLRCSPRSGDLSVYWYQQSLDQGLQFLIQYYNGEERAKGNILERFSAQQFPDLHSELNLSSLELGDSALYFCASSVASGHQIGSSGNTIYFGEGSWLTVV.

This chain joins TRBV6-5 and TRBJ1-1; D not resolved. The CDR3 is 14 amino acids. V was pared by 2 bases and J by 2 bases, with 9 bases between. Germline V lookup: CDR1 MNHEY, CDR2 SVGAGI. The CDR3 DNA reads TGTGCCAGCAGTTACGGGCCACGAAACACTGAAGCTTTCTTT. Its protein is CASSYGPRNTEAFF.

This clone was recorded only once. This chain joins TRBV29-1 and TRBJ2-1; 8 bases are shared with TRBD2. The ends lost 4 bases at V and 9 bases at J; junction bases unmatched: 2. The germline V gene has CDR1 SQVTM and CDR2 ANQGSEA. This CDR3 is 11 amino acids long. DNA of the CDR3: TGCAGCGTTGTCGGGGGGGGTGAGCAGTTCTTC. Protein product: CSVVGGGEQFF.

J is TRBJ2-7 and V is TRBV29-1; D unclear. CDR3 length: 11 amino acids. Trimming took 2 bases from V and 2 from J, leaving 4 bases between them. Germline assignment: CDR1 SQVTM and CDR2 ANQGSEA. The CDR3 region is CSVEQAYEQYF. The CDR3 DNA sequence: TGCAGCGTTGAACAGGCCTACGAGCAGTACTTC.

The sample holds one count of this clone. The chain combines TRBV6-5 with TRBJ2-1, with 9 nucleotides matching TRBD2. This CDR3 comprises 14 residues. J gave up 5 bases and V 8 bases, and 7 bases lay outside the gene matches. The germline V gene has CDR1 MNHEY and CDR2 SVGAGI. For the CDR3, the DNA is TGTGCCAGCTCTTTCAGCGGGGGGAACAATGAGCAGTTCTTC. Its translation: CASSFSGGNNEQFF.

The chain carries TRBV9 and TRBJ2-2, with 8 bases matching TRBD1. Germline CDR1 SGDLS, CDR2 YYNGEE. V was clipped by 5 bases and J by 5 bases; unmatched bases: 8. This CDR3 is 15 amino acids long. This CDR3 is CASSHGQGFTGELFF. The CDR3 DNA reads as TGTGCCAGCAGTCACGGACAGGGATTTACCGGGGAGCTGTTTTTT.

V is TRBV2 and J is TRBJ1-6, with 12 nucleotides matching TRBD1. This CDR3 has 14 residues. Trimming cost V 6 bases and J 13 bases; bases outside gene matches: 7. CDR1 is SNHLY, CDR2 FYNNEI, per germline. CDR3: CASRGDRGLNPLHF. CDR3 coding DNA: TGTGCCAGCAGGGGGGACAGGGGGCTTAACCCCCTCCACTTT. The full variable domain, in which reference TRBV2 and TRBJ1-6 provide the parts outside the CDR3, is EPEVTQTPSHQVTQMGQEVILRCVPISNHLYFYWYRQILGQKVEFLVSFYNNEISEKSEIFDDQFSVERPDGSNFTLKIRSTKLEDSAMYFCASRGDRGLNPLHFGNGTRLTVT.

The gene calls are TRBV10-2 and TRBJ2-7, with D maybe TRBD2 (5 bases). The V gene lost 0 bases and the J gene lost 6 bases, with 18 bases spanning the gap. This CDR3 region has 16 residues. Germline values: CDR1 WSHSY, CDR2 SAAADI. This chain's CDR3 is CASSESGGHTLVEQYF. CDR3 nucleotide sequence: TGCGCCAGCAGTGAGTCAGGCGGGCACACCTTAGTCGAGCAGTACTTC.